This TCR beta chain was observed in a study of T cells in Graves' hyperthyroidism and ophthalmopathy. Study background: The blood sample was taken at first diagnosis, before treatment began.

As to this clonotype: Its antigen remains unidentified.

V lost 5 bases, J lost 1 base, and 5 bases lay in between. The CDR3 is 12 amino acids. Per the germline V gene, CDR1 is SEHNR and CDR2 is FQNEAQ (reference sequence). Findings and caveats of the study: Most clonotypes expanded in thyroid above 0.001 were likewise present in blood.

Each diagnosis drew on symptoms, thyroxine, TRAb, thyroid ultrasound and orbital computed tomography findings. Amplification yielded TCR beta CDR3 regions, with RNA transcripts as the source. The TCR CDR3 was amplified in a first-round RT-PCR using the HTBI primer set. One entry per CDR3 protein results from TCRdb running MiXCR on the multiplex PCR reads. The sample carries roughly 600,000 distinct CDR3 sequences, roughly 15% recorded once. The receptor's source is a woman between 45 and 60 years old with Graves' ophthalmopathy. Specimen: blood. The chain employs TRBV7-9 and TRBJ1-2; the D is unclear. The DNA of the CDR3 is TGTGCCAGCAGCAAAGATAACTATGGCTACACCTTC. This sequence encodes CASSKDNYGYTF.